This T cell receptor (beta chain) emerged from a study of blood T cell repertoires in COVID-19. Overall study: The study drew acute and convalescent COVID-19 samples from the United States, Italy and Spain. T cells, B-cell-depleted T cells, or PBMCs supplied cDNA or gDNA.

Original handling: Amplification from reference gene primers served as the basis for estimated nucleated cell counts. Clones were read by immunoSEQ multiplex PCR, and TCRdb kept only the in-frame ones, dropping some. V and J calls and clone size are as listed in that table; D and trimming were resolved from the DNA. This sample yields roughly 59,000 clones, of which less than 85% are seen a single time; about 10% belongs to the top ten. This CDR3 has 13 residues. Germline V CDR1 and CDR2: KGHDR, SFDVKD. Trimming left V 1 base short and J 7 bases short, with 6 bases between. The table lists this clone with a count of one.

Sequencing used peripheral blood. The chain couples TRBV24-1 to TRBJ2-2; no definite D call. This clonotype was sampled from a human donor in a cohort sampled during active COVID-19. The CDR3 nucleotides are TGTGCCACCAGTGATTTCTCGGGCGGGGAGCTGTTTTTT. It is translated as CATSDFSGGELFF.